One sample yielded the 7 T cell receptor beta chains listed below, sequenced in a study of OX40 agonist ivuxolimab in advanced cancers. TCRdb keeps only in-frame clones here, not all; method: immunoSEQ multiplex PCR. The sample carries approximately 60,000 clones, roughly 80% recorded once. The sample was CD4+ or CD8+ T cells sorted from blood, taken in a trial of the OX40 agonist ivuxolimab. Receptors were obtained from an adult with an advanced solid tumor such as melanoma, head and neck, liver or kidney cancer.

The chain has TRBV7-9 and TRBJ1-2; D is unresolved. V was cut by 0 bases and J by 4 bases, with 9 bases left in between. CDR3 length: 14 residues. Germline loops: CDR1 SEHNR, CDR2 FQNEAQ (reference sequence). CDR3 in DNA: TGTGCCAGCAGCTTAGCAGTCTGGGCCTATGGCTACACCTTC. Amino acid sequence: CASSLAVWAYGYTF. The full variable domain, completed using reference TRBV7-9 and TRBJ1-2, is DTGVSQNPRHKITKRGQNVTFRCDPISEHNRLYWYRQTLGQGPEFLTYFQNEAQLEKSRLLSDRFSAERPKGSFSTLEIQRTEQGDSAMYLCASSLAVWAYGYTFGSGTRLTVV.

This clone was recorded once. V usage is TRBV9 and J usage is TRBJ2-5, with no clear D. The CDR3 runs to 15 residues. Germline values: CDR1 SGDLS, CDR2 YYNGEE. V lost 3 bases to trimming and J lost 2 bases, with 14 bases between them. The CDR3 coding sequence is TGTGCCAGCAGCGGGGCGCCGGGTGTACAAGAGACCCAGTACTTC. It specifies CASSGAPGVQETQYF.

The chain is built from TRBV5-4 and TRBJ1-2; D is unclear. CDR3 length: 15 amino acids. Germline assignment: CDR1 SGHNT and CDR2 YYREEE (reference sequence). The ends were cut back, 0 bases at V and 2 bases at J, with 11 bases in the middle. The CDR3 sequence is CASSLAASRNYGYTF. The CDR3 DNA reads as TGTGCCAGCAGCTTGGCCGCTTCTAGGAACTATGGCTACACCTTC.

The chain's CDR3 is CARSVTRDGYGYTF. CDR3 bases: TGTGCCAGAAGCGTAACTCGGGACGGCTATGGCTACACCTTC. The chain employs TRBV5-3 and TRBJ1-2, with D tentatively TRBD1 (5 bases). TRBV5-3 is identified as an open reading frame with a role that is uncertain. The CDR3 is made up of 14 amino acids. Trimming left V 4 bases short and J 4 bases short, with 14 bases between.

This clone was recorded many times. This chain uses TRBV6-5 with TRBJ2-7; maybe TRBD2 (6 bases). The V gene's germline CDR1 is MNHEY and CDR2 SVGAGI. Between the trimmed V and J ends, which lost 8 bases and 0 bases, there was a span of 11 bases. CDR3 length: 13 residues. CDR3 in DNA: TGTGCCAGCCTAAGACTAGGCTCCTACGAGCAGTACTTC. It encodes CASLRLGSYEQYF.

V is TRBV2 and J is TRBJ1-2; D is unresolved. The V and J ends lost 6 bases and 6 bases respectively, with 14 bases between them. CDR1 SNHLY and CDR2 FYNNEI come from the germline V gene. This CDR3 contains 13 residues. The CDR3 loop reads CASRTDSGDGYTF. CDR3 bases: TGTGCCAGCAGGACGGATTCTGGGGATGGCTACACCTTC.

The CDR3 nucleotides are TGCGCCAGCAGCCAAGTATCGGGTGAAAAACTGTTTTTT. Encoded protein: CASSQVSGEKLFF. J is TRBJ1-4 and V is TRBV4-1; D gene unclear. V was shortened by 1 base and J by 7 bases, with 7 bases between the two germline ends. The germline V gene encodes CDR1 MGHRA and CDR2 YSYEKL. The CDR3 totals 13 residues.